Included here is one TCR beta chain sequence, with context. The CDR3 runs 19 residues. Germline trimming cut 0 bases from V and 0 bases from J; bases unmatched to any gene: 14. Germline CDR1 is SGDLS and CDR2 is YYNGEE. These data are taken from a study of shared T cell receptors in the human thymus. Profiled with immunoSEQ multiplex PCR; TCRdb holds only in-frame clones, not every one. The sample contains 700,000 or so clones, roughly 88% of which appear only once. The data also belong to a second study, concerning human thymus T cells.

The chain employs TRBV9 and TRBJ1-1; 7 bases agree with TRBD1. This sequence originates from a girl under three years old with a congenital heart defect. What was sequenced was thymocytes. CDR3 nucleotide sequence: TGTGCCAGCAGCGTAGATACATGGGGACAGAACGAGATGAACACTGAAGCTTTCTTT. Translation: CASSVDTWGQNEMNTEAFF.